This TCR beta chain appears in the sequencing data of a study of blood T cell repertoires in COVID-19. CDR1 is MNHNY and CDR2 is SVGAGI in the germline V gene (reference sequence). J gave up 8 bases and V 2 bases, and 8 bases lay outside the gene matches. This CDR3 has 15 amino acids. TCRdb's copy holds only in-frame clones and misses some; the assay was immunoSEQ multiplex PCR. The sample yields 200,000 to 300,000 clones, roughly 86% seen once. V is TRBV6-6 and J is TRBJ2-3, with TRBD2 matching over 9 bases. Sequenced sample: peripheral blood. The sequence came from a man between 40 and 49 years old who had recovered from COVID-19. The CDR3 protein is CASSYDGGGAVTQYF. CDR3 in DNA: TGTGCCAGCAGTTACGATGGCGGGGGGGCAGTTACGCAGTATTTT.